What follows are 18 T cell receptor beta chains derived from one specimen sequenced in a study of relationships among human T cell subsets (dated by TCRdb to the early 2010s). Isolated CD4+ and CD8+ T cells were pooled, and anti-CD45RA microbeads were used to isolate naive plus transitional T cells from the pooled cells. The library was produced with multiplex PCR. Sequencing was performed on a 454 GS FLX. Semiquantitative ARM-PCR was used to amplify the TCR alpha and beta CDR3 regions from mRNA. In ARM-PCR, tagged nested gene-specific primers were applied first, and communal superprimers then carried out the exponential amplification. TCRdb ran its own pipeline on the public reads, namely fastp trimming at Q25 and MiXCR clone calling, and kept in-frame beta chains. A single entry per CDR3 protein holds the most common genes and DNA from its merged rows. The table for this sample lists over 7,000 distinct CDR3 sequences; around 70% of them were counted only once. About half of the sample lies in the top ten.

Sequences were obtained from naive and transitional (CD45RA+) T cells sorted from blood. This specimen's cell subset or site label, interpreted: CD45RA+ naive plus transitional T cells (Tn+t). The receptors here all came from a man aged 35-49 years in good health.

This clonotype was recorded once. The rearrangement uses TRBV14 and TRBJ1-6; D not certain. V was pared by 1 base and J by 8 bases, with 9 bases between. Germline V gene lookup returns CDR1 SGHDN and CDR2 FVKESK. CDR3 length equals 14 residues. The CDR3 DNA sequence: TGTGCCAGCAGCCAAGGGGCCTTCTATTCACCCCTCCACTTT. It yields the protein CASSQGAFYSPLHF.

This clonotype has only a few counts. The gene calls are TRBV7-9 and TRBJ2-1; the D gene could be TRBD1 or TRBD2 (5 bases each). This CDR3 comprises 14 residues. Trimming removed 5 bases from V and 3 bases from J, with 11 bases in between. Germline V CDR1 and CDR2: SEHNR, FQNEAQ (reference sequence). In DNA form, the CDR3 reads TGTGCCAGCAGCCCCCCAGGGAGCTACAATGAGCAGTTCTTC. It translates to CASSPPGSYNEQFF.

The rearrangement links TRBV7-6 to TRBJ2-1, with TRBD2 matching over 14 bases. Germline-derived CDR1 and CDR2 are SGHVS and FNYEAQ. V shed 5 bases and J 3 bases; nucleotides not matched to a gene: 9. The CDR3 length is 18 residues. Here the CDR3 DNA reads TGTGCCAGCAGCCGAGGGACTAGCGGGAGTGGCATCTACAATGAGCAGTTCTTC. This gives the protein CASSRGTSGSGIYNEQFF.

This clonotype has only one observation. The rearrangement joins TRBV27 to TRBJ2-5; 7 bases are a match to TRBD1. This CDR3 is 13 amino acids long. J was trimmed by 3 bases and V by 5 bases; bases with no gene match: 3. Looked up from germline, CDR1 is MNHEY and CDR2 is SMNVEV (reference sequence). The CDR3: CASSKQGKETQYF. CDR3 coding DNA: TGTGCCAGCAGTAAACAGGGGAAAGAGACCCAGTACTTC.

This clonotype is large. The gene calls are TRBV4-1 and TRBJ2-1, with D possibly TRBD2 on 5 matching bases. CDR1 MGHRA and CDR2 YSYEKL come from the germline V gene. V lost 0 bases and J lost 10, with 16 bases in between. CDR3 length: 15 residues. The CDR3 DNA is TGCGCCAGCAGCCAAGATTTAACAGCGGTTGGGGAGCAGTTCTTC. Protein sequence: CASSQDLTAVGEQFF.

This clonotype was counted a few times. The chain couples TRBV10-3 to TRBJ2-7, with 11 bases aligning to TRBD2. The CDR3 spans 16 residues. V shed 4 bases and J 5 bases; nucleotides not matched to a gene: 10. Germline V gene lookup returns CDR1 ENHRY and CDR2 SYGVKD. The CDR3, as DNA: TGTGCCATCAGTGGAGTTAAAACTAGCGGGAGCAACGAGCAGTACTTC. Amino acid sequence: CAISGVKTSGSNEQYF.

The chain combines TRBV28 with TRBJ2-7; 9 nucleotides line up with TRBD2. The CDR3 is made up of 15 amino acids. The V and J ends lost 9 bases and 7 bases, in that order; junction bases with no gene match: 16. The germline V gene encodes CDR1 MDHEN and CDR2 SYDVKM. The CDR3 nucleotides read TGTGCCAGTACTCCCTCGACTAGCGGTCGCCTTGAGCAGTACTTC. Its protein product is CASTPSTSGRLEQYF.

This rearrangement joins TRBV28 to TRBJ2-7; 7 bases align to TRBD2. Germline V gives CDR1 MDHEN, CDR2 SYDVKM. CDR3 size: 15 residues. Trimming at V came to 4 bases and at J to 3 bases, leaving 9 bases not matched to a gene. CDR3 loop: CASSSPSGRDYEQYF. In nucleotides, the CDR3 is TGTGCCAGCAGTTCCCCTAGCGGAAGAGACTACGAGCAGTACTTC.

The chain couples TRBV4-1 to TRBJ2-7; tentatively, D is TRBD1 (6 bases). With 4 bases removed from V and 5 bases from J, the gap between germline ends came to 18 bases. The CDR3 is 15 residues long. Germline V gives CDR1 MGHRA, CDR2 YSYEKL. The CDR3 spells CASSLTQDSSHEQYF. CDR3 DNA sequence: TGCGCCAGCAGCCTCACCCAGGACAGTTCCCACGAGCAGTACTTC.

This clonotype was counted a few times. The rearrangement joins TRBV18 to TRBJ2-7; the match to TRBD1 covers 9 bases. J gave up 5 bases and V 5 bases, and 7 bases lay outside the gene matches. CDR3 length: 14 amino acids. Germline loops: CDR1 KGHSH, CDR2 LQKENI. The DNA for the CDR3 is TGTGCCAGCTCAAGGCAACAGGGGGCGAACGAGCAGTACTTC. Its translation is CASSRQQGANEQYF.

V is TRBV24-1 and J is TRBJ2-3; D unclear. Germline V gene data show CDR1 as KGHDR and CDR2 as SFDVKD. The CDR3 is 13 residues long. V lost 12 bases, J lost 0 bases, and 12 bases lay in between. For the CDR3, the DNA is TGTGCCTCCTCGTGGGCTAGCACAGATACGCAGTATTTT. Translation gives CASSWASTDTQYF.

This clonotype ranks as medium-sized (0.01 to 0.1%). V and J are TRBV7-9 and TRBJ2-7, with D perhaps TRBD2 (6 bases). This CDR3 is 15 amino acids long. The germline V gene has CDR1 SEHNR and CDR2 FQNEAQ (reference sequence). V gave up 5 bases and J gave up 4 bases, with 18 bases separating them. CDR3 in DNA: TGTGCCAGCAGCACTCGCGGGGTGACGAATTACGAGCAGTACTTC. Protein product: CASSTRGVTNYEQYF.

J is TRBJ2-3 and V is TRBV10-3; maybe TRBD2 (6 bases). This CDR3 contains 12 residues. Trimming removed 6 bases from V and 6 bases from J, with 10 bases in between. The germline gives CDR1 ENHRY, CDR2 SYGVKD. The CDR3 here is CAISAGQDTQYF. The CDR3, as DNA: TGTGCCATCAGCGCGGGGCAGGATACGCAGTATTTT.

V is TRBV6-4 and J is TRBJ2-1; TRBD2 agrees at 10 bases. J gave up 7 bases and V 4 bases, and 7 bases lay outside the gene matches. This CDR3 comprises 15 residues. Germline V gene sequence: CDR1 MRHNA, CDR2 SNTAGT. The CDR3 protein is CASSVISGGVNEQFF. The CDR3 DNA sequence: TGTGCCAGCAGTGTAATAAGCGGGGGGGTGAATGAGCAGTTCTTC.

The rearrangement joins TRBV10-3 to TRBJ2-7; possibly TRBD1 for D (6 bases). Germline V gene sequence: CDR1 ENHRY, CDR2 SYGVKD. This CDR3 region has 10 residues. Trimming took 10 bases from V and 4 from J, leaving 8 bases between them. The CDR3 DNA follows: TGTGCCACCGGACAGTACGAGCAGTACTTC. Protein: CATGQYEQYF.

The chain carries TRBV24-1 and TRBJ2-5; D unclear. CDR1 KGHDR and CDR2 SFDVKD come from the germline V gene. V lost 3 bases and J lost 5, with 6 bases in between. The CDR3 has 12 amino acids. The CDR3 is CATSDLVETQYF. The CDR3 DNA sequence: TGTGCCACCAGTGATCTAGTCGAGACCCAGTACTTC.

This clonotype was seen a few times. The chain combines TRBV4-1 with TRBJ2-1; 12 nucleotides match TRBD1. Germline lookup yields CDR1 MGHRA and CDR2 YSYEKL. V lost 3 bases, J lost 7 bases, and 4 bases stayed unmatched. There are 15 residues in the CDR3. The CDR3 DNA reads TGCGCCAGCAGCCAGGGACAGGGGGCAACAAATGAGCAGTTCTTC. It yields the protein CASSQGQGATNEQFF.

Comment on this clonotype: A much more abundant neighbour one base away suggests this may be a read error. This chain connects TRBV7-6 to TRBJ2-5; TRBD1 or TRBD2 may be the D gene (5 bases each). The CDR3 runs to 14 residues. Germline assignment: CDR1 SGHVS and CDR2 FNYEAQ. Trimming cost V 5 bases and J 1 base, with 11 bases left between them. The CDR3 protein is CASSVGTTQETQYF. In DNA form, the CDR3 reads TGTGCCAGCAGCGTAGGGACGACCCAAGAGACCCAGTACTTC.